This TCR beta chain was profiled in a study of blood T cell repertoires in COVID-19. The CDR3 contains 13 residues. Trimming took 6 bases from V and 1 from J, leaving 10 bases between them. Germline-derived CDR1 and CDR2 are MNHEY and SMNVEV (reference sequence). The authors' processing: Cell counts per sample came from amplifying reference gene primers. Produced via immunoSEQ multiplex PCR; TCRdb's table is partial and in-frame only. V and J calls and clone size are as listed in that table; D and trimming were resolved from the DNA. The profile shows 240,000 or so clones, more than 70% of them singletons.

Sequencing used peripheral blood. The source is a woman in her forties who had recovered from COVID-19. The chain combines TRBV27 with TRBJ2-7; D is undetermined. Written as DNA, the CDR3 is TGTGCCAGCAGCCGAGGATGGTCCTACGAGCAGTACTTC. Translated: CASSRGWSYEQYF.